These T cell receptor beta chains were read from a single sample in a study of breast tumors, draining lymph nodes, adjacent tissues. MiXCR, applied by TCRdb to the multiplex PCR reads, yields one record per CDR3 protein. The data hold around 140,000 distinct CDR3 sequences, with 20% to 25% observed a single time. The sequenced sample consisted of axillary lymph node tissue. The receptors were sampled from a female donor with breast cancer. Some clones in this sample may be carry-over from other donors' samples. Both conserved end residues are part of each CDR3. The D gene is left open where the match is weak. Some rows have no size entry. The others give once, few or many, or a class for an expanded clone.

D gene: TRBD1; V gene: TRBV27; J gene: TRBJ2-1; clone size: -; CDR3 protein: CATADPGTANEQFF; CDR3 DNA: TGTGCCACCGCCGATCCCGGGACAGCCAATGAGCAGTTCTTC
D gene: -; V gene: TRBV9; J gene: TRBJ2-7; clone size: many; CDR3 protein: CASSVAQGGYEQYF; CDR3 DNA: TGTGCCAGCAGCGTAGCACAGGGAGGCTACGAGCAGTACTTC
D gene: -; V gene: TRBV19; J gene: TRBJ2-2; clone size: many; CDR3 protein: CATLVSTGSTGELFF; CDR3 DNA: TGTGCCACCCTTGTATCCACAGGGTCCACCGGGGAGCTGTTTTTT
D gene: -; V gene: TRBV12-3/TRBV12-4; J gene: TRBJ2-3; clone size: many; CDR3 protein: CASSFSQSTDTQYF; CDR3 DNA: TGTGCCAGCAGTTTCTCCCAAAGCACAGATACGCAGTATTTT
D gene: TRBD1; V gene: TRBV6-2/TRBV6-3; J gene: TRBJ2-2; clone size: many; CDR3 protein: CASSYGTGTTGELFF; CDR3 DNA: TGTGCCAGCAGTTACGGGACAGGGACCACCGGGGAGCTGTTTTTT
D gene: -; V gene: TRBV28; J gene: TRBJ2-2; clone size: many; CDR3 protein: CASSLPIDSTGELFF; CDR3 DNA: TGTGCCAGCAGTTTACCCATCGACAGCACCGGGGAGCTGTTTTTT
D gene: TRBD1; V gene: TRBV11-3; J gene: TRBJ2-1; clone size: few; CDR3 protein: CASSLVRGSNEQFF; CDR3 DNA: TGTGCCAGCAGCTTAGTCAGGGGGAGTAATGAGCAGTTCTTC
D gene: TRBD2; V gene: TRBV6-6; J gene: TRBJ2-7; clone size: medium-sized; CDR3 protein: CASSTTSGSSYEQYF; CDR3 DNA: TGTGCCAGCAGCACGACTAGCGGGAGCTCCTACGAGCAGTACTTC
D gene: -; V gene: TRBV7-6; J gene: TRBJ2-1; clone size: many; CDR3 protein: CASSMSSFRNEQFF; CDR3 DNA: TGTGCCAGCAGCATGTCGAGCTTTAGGAATGAGCAGTTCTTC
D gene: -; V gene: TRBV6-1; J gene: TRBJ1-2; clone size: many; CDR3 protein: CASSEGYYGYTF; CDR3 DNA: TGTGCCAGCAGTGAAGGTTACTATGGCTACACCTTC
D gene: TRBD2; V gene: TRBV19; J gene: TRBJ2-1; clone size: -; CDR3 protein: CASSIDPIAGMDYNEQFF; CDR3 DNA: TGTGCCAGTAGTATAGACCCAATAGCGGGAATGGATTACAATGAGCAGTTCTTC
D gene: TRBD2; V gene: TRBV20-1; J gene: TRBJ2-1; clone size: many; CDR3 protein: CSAPTSGLNNEQFF; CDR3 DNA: TGCAGTGCCCCAACTAGCGGGCTAAACAATGAGCAGTTCTTC
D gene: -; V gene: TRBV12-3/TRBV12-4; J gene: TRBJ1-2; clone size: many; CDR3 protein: CASSRRDYGYTF; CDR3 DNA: TGTGCCAGCAGTCGCAGGGACTATGGCTACACCTTC
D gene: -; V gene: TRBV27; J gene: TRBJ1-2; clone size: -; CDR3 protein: CASSSSSGVNYGYTF; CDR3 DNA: TGTGCCAGCAGCAGTTCCTCGGGGGTTAACTATGGCTACACCTTC
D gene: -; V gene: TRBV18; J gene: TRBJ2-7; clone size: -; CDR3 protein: CASSPGLGQSPYEQYF; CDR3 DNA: TGTGCCAGCTCACCAGGTCTCGGACAGTCACCCTACGAGCAGTACTTC
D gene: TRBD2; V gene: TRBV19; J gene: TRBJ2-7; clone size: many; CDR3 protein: CASSRLAGTYEQYF; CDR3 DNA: TGTGCCAGTAGTAGGCTAGCGGGGACCTACGAGCAGTACTTC
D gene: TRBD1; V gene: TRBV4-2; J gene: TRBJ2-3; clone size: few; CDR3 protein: CASSQVQGSTDTQYF; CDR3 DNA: TGTGCCAGCAGCCAAGTACAGGGGAGCACAGATACGCAGTATTTT
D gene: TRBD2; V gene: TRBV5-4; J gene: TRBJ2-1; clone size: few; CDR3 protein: CASTSLGTSEYNEQFF; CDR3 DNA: TGTGCCAGCACCTCGCTCGGGACTAGCGAATACAATGAGCAGTTCTTC
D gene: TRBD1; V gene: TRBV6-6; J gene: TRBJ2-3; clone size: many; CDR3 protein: CASSTRDRRPTTDTQYF; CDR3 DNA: TGTGCCAGCAGTACTCGGGACAGACGACCAACCACAGATACGCAGTATTTT
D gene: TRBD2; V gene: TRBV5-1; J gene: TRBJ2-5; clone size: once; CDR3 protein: CTSSLVASGQETQYF; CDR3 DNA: TGCACCAGCAGCTTGGTGGCTAGCGGCCAAGAGACCCAGTACTTC
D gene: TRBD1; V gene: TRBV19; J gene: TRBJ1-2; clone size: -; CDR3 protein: CASSTAGDRGGYTF; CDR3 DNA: TGTGCCAGTAGTACCGCTGGAGACAGGGGTGGCTACACCTTC
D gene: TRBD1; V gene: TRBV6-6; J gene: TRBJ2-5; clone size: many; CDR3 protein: CASRRDRVQETQYF; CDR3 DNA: TGTGCCAGCAGGCGCGACAGGGTCCAAGAGACCCAGTACTTC